The entry that follows covers one TCR beta chain sequence. Its specificity is not known. The sample's time point: week 35, safety follow-up. In the vaccine, a single dose held 300 ug of the mutant IDH1 20-mer peptide, along with topical imiquimod. Libraries were prepared by immunoSEQ multiplex PCR; TCRdb keeps only in-frame clonotypes and omits some of them. The table has tens of thousands of clones, about four fifths seen once. The CDR3 is 15 amino acids. V gave up 6 bases and J gave up 5 bases; unmatched junction bases: 12. Per germline, CDR1 SNHLY and CDR2 FYNNEI. The sample is drawn from a study of a mutant IDH1 vaccine in newly diagnosed glioma. Turning to the study itself: Treated individuals were around 60% male and roughly 38% female, averaging about 42 years of age. Pretreatment consisted of radiotherapy, temozolomide, or both, with most receiving both.

The material sequenced was PBMCs, taken from a glioma patient whose treatment included an IDH1 peptide vaccine. The clonotype was recovered from a woman aged 18-29 years with glioma. The V and J genes are TRBV2 and TRBJ2-5, with 7 positions matching TRBD2. The CDR3 spells CASREEGLPRETQYF. The CDR3 coding sequence is TGTGCCAGCAGAGAGGAGGGACTACCGAGGGAGACCCAGTACTTC.